The 5 T cell receptor beta chains reported below all come from one sample, sequenced in a study of Graves' ophthalmopathy and Graves' hyperthyroidism (dated by TCRdb to the late 2010s). The reads were generated on an Illumina HiSeq 2000. For repertoire sequencing, the TCR beta CDR3 regions were amplified from RNA transcripts. The first round was an RT-PCR using HTBI primers with the Qiagen OneStep RT-PCR kit, and this first round was followed by a second-round multiplex PCR, then size selection and purification. Clones were called with MiXCR by TCRdb after fastp trimmed the public reads at Q25, and only in-frame beta chains were retained. Under each unique CDR3 protein, matching rows form one entry showing the most common genes and DNA. The sample table shows about 740,000 distinct CDR3 sequences, and approximately 40% are seen once. 44% of the sample goes to the ten largest clones. Sequences were obtained from peripheral blood. The receptors come from an adult man with Graves' ophthalmopathy.

This clonotype came up many times. The chain has TRBV25-1 and TRBJ2-7, with 9 bases identical to TRBD2. The CDR3 loop spans 14 amino acids. Trimming cost V 3 bases and J 3 bases; bases outside gene matches: 3. Germline V CDR1 and CDR2: MGHDK, SYGVNS. The CDR3 region is CASSDWTSDYEQYF. In nucleotides, the CDR3 is TGTGCCAGCAGTGACTGGACTAGCGACTACGAGCAGTACTTC.

This clonotype was seen just once. The J gene is TRBJ2-3, the V gene TRBV15; the D gene is possibly TRBD2 (5 bases). The germline V gene encodes CDR1 LNHNV and CDR2 YYDKDF (reference sequence). Trimming left V 1 base short and J 3 bases short, with 8 bases between. CDR3 length: 14 residues. The CDR3: CATSRASGTDTQYF. The CDR3 region has the DNA TGTGCCACCAGCAGAGCGTCGGGAACAGATACGCAGTATTTT.

V is TRBV9 and J is TRBJ1-3; D possibly corresponds to TRBD1 (5 bases). Trimming took 3 bases from V and 2 from J, leaving 9 bases between them. This CDR3 contains 14 residues. The germline V gene has CDR1 SGDLS and CDR2 YYNGEE. In DNA, the CDR3 is TGTGCCAGCAGCGCAGACAGTACTGGAAACACCATATATTTT. Translating it yields CASSADSTGNTIYF.

The chain links TRBV20-1 to TRBJ2-7; weak D call: TRBD2 (5 bases). The germline V gene has CDR1 DFQATT and CDR2 SNEGSKA (reference sequence). The CDR3 extends over 15 amino acids. V dropped 0 bases and J dropped 5 bases, with 17 bases sitting between them. The CDR3 region is CSARDSKEERNEQYF. CDR3 coding DNA: TGCAGTGCTAGAGATTCGAAGGAGGAGCGGAACGAGCAGTACTTC.

As concerns this clonotype: The junction does not match germline at one end; this may be a read error. J is TRBJ2-5 and V is TRBV7-7, with a tentative D call TRBD1 (6 bases). Looked up from germline, CDR1 is SSHAT and CDR2 is FNYEAQ (reference sequence). The CDR3 totals 14 residues. In DNA, the CDR3 is TGTGCTAGCAGCCTCGCAGGGGCTATGGAGACCCAGTACTTC. Amino acid sequence: CASSLAGAMETQYF.